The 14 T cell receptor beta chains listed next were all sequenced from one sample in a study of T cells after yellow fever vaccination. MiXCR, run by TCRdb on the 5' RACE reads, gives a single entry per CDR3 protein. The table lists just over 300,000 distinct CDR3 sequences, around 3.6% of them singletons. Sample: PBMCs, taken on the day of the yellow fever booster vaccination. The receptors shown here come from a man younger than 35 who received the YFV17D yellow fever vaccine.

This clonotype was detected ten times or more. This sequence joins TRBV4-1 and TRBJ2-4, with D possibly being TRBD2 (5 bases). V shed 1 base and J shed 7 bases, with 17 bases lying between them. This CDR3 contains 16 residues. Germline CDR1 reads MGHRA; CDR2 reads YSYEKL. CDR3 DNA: TGCGCCAGCAGCCAAGGGGTGTTACGGGGTAGGAACATTCAGTACTTC. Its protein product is CASSQGVLRGRNIQYF.

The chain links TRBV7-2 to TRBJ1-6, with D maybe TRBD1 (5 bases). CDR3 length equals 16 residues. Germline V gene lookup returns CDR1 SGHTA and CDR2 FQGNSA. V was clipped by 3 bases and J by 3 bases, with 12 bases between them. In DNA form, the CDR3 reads TGTGCCAGCAGCTTGGGGCGGGGAAACTATAATTCACCCCTCCACTTT. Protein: CASSLGRGNYNSPLHF.

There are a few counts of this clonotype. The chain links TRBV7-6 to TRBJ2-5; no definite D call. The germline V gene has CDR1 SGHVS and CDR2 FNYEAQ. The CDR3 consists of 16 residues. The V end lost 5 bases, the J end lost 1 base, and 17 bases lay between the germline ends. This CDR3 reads CASSPIQLSSQETQYF. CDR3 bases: TGTGCCAGCAGCCCCATACAGCTTTCGTCCCAAGAGACCCAGTACTTC.

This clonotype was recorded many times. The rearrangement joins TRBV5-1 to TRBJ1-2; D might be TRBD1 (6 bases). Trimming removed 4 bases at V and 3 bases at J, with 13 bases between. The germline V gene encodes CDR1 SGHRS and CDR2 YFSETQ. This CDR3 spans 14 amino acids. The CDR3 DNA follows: TGCGCCAGCAGCATGGACAGCCAGGACTATGGCTACACCTTC. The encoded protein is CASSMDSQDYGYTF.

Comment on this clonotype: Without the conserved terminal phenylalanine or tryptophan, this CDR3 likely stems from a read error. In DNA form, the CDR3 reads TGTGCCAGCAGCCTCAGGACAGGGACTACCGGGGAGCTGTTTTAT. This sequence encodes CASSLRTGTTGELFY. The chain is built from TRBV7-8 and TRBJ2-2; TRBD1 matches at 8 bases. This CDR3 spans 15 amino acids. The junction had 7 bases not matched to a gene; V was cut back by 5 bases and J by 5 bases. Germline V lookup: CDR1 SGHVS, CDR2 FQNEAQ.

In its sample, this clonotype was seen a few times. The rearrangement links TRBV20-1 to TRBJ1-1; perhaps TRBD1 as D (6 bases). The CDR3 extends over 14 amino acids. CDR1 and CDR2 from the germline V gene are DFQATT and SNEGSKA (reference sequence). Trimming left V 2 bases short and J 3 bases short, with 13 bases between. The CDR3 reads CSARQGQLYTEAFF. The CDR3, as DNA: TGCAGTGCTAGACAAGGACAGCTGTACACTGAAGCTTTCTTT.

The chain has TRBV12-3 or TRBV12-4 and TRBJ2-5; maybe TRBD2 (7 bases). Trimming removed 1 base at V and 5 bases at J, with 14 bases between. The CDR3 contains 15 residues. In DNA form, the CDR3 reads TGTGCCAGCAGTTTAGGCGGGGGCCGGTGGGAGACCCAGTACTTC. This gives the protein CASSLGGGRWETQYF.

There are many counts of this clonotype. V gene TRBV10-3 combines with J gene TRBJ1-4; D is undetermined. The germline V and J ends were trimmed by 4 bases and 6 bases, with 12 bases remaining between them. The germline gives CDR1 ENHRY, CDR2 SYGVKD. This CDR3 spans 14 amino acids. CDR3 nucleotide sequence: TGTGCCATCAGTGCAGGCCTCGCGGATGAAAAACTGTTTTTT. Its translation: CAISAGLADEKLFF.

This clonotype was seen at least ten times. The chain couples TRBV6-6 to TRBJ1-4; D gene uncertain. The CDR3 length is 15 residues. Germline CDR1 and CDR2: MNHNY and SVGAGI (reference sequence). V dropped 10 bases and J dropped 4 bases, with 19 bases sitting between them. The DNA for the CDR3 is TGTGCCACCCAAATCCACGCCTCGGGTAATGAAAAACTGTTTTTT. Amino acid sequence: CATQIHASGNEKLFF.

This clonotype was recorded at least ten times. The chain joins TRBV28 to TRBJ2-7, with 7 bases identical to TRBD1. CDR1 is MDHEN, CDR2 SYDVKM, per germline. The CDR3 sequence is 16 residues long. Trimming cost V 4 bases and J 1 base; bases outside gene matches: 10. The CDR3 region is CASSYPTGARSYEQYF. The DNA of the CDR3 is TGTGCCAGCAGTTACCCAACAGGGGCCCGTTCCTACGAGCAGTACTTC.

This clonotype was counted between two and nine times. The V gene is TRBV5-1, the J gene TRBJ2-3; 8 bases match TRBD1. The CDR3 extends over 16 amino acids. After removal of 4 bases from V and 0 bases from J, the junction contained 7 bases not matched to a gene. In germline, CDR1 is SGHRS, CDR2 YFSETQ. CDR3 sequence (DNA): TGCGCCAGCAGCGACGGGACAGGCCCTAGCACAGATACGCAGTATTTT. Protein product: CASSDGTGPSTDTQYF.

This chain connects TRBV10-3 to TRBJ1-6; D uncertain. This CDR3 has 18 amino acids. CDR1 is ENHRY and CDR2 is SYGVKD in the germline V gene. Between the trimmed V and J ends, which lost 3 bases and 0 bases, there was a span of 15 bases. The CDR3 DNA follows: TGTGCCATCAGTGATCTGGGCCGCCAAAACTCCTATAATTCACCCCTCCACTTT. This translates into CAISDLGRQNSYNSPLHF.

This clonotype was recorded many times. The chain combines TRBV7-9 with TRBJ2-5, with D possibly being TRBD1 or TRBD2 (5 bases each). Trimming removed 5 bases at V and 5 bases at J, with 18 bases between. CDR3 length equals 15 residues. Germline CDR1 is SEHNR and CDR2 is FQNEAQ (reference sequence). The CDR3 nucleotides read TGTGCCAGCAGCCCTCGGGACCTAGAGGGGGAGACCCAGTACTTC. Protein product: CASSPRDLEGETQYF. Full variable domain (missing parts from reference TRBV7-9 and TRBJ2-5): DTGVSQNPRHKITKRGQNVTFRCDPISEHNRLYWYRQTLGQGPEFLTYFQNEAQLEKSRLLSDRFSAERPKGSFSTLEIQRTEQGDSAMYLCASSPRDLEGETQYFGPGTRLLVL.

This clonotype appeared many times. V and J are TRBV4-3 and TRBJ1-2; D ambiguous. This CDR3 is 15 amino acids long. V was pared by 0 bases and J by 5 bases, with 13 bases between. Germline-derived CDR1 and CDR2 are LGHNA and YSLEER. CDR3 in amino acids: CASSQERGQWYGYTF. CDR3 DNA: TGCGCCAGCAGCCAAGAAAGAGGGCAATGGTATGGCTACACCTTC.